Listed below are T cell receptor beta chains from one sample, sequenced in a study of blood T cell repertoires in COVID-19. The repertoire was sequenced with immunoSEQ multiplex PCR; TCRdb's copy has only in-frame clones and lacks some. Of 250,000 to 300,000 clones in the sample, 81% were seen once. Sample: peripheral blood. These receptors came from a woman in her sixties with active or convalescent COVID-19. CDR3s include the opening cysteine and the closing phenylalanine or tryptophan. A D gene is named only where the DNA matches it firmly. Only part of the rows carry a size: once, few, many, or a class if the clone is expanded.

v_gene,abundance,d_gene,j_gene,CDR3nt,CDR3aa
TRBV18,few,NA,TRBJ1-1,TGTGCCAGCTCCCCGGTCGACCTCGGAGACACTGAAGCTTTCTTT,CASSPVDLGDTEAFF
TRBV4-2,NA,TRBD2,TRBJ2-3,TGTGCCAGCAGCCAAGAGGCTAGCGGGGTATCAGATACGCAGTATTTT,CASSQEASGVSDTQYF
TRBV3-1/TRBV3-2,NA,TRBD2,TRBJ2-2,TGTGCCAGCAGCCGTAGCGGGGTGAACACCGGGGAGCTGTTTTTT,CASSRSGVNTGELFF
TRBV6-5,NA,TRBD2,TRBJ2-1,TGTGCCAGCAGTTACTCGGGGGGGTACAATGAGCAGTTCTTC,CASSYSGGYNEQFF
TRBV29-1,few,NA,TRBJ1-1,TGCAGCGTTGCCCCGACACAAATGAACACTGAAGCTTTCTTT,CSVAPTQMNTEAFF
TRBV6-5,NA,TRBD1,TRBJ2-3,TGTGCCAGCAGTTGGACAGGGAGAGGGGGAGATACGCAGTATTTT,CASSWTGRGGDTQYF
TRBV5-1,many,TRBD2,TRBJ2-7,TGCGCCAGCAGAATGTCGGGGGGTAGCTCCTACGAGCAGTACTTC,CASRMSGGSSYEQYF
TRBV7-2,once,NA,TRBJ1-1,TGTGCCAGCAGCTTTGGACTGCCAGGCACTGAAGCTTTCTTT,CASSFGLPGTEAFF
TRBV3-1/TRBV3-2,NA,TRBD1,TRBJ2-6,TGTGCCAGCGGACAGGGAACCCGAATCTCTGGGGCCAACGTCCTGACTTTC,CASGQGTRISGANVLTF
TRBV5-1,NA,TRBD1,TRBJ2-2,TGCGCCAGCAGCTGGACAGGGGCCCTGAACACCGGGGAGCTGTTTTTT,CASSWTGALNTGELFF
TRBV4-2,NA,TRBD2,TRBJ2-3,TGTGCCAGCAGCCAAGAGGGAGGGGTCACAGATACGCAGTATTTT,CASSQEGGVTDTQYF